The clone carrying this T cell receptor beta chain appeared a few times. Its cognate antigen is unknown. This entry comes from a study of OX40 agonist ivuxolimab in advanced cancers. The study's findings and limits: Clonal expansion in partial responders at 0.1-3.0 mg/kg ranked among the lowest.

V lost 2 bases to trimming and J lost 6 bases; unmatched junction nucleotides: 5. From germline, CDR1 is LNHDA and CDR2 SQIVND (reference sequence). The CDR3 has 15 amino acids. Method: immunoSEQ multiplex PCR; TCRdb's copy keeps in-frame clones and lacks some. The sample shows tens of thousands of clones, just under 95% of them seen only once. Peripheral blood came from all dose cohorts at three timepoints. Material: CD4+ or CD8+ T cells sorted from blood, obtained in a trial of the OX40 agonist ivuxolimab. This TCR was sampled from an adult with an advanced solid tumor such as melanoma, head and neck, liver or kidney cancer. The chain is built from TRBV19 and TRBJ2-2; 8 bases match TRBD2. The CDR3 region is CASSIPREGPGELFF. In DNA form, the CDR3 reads TGTGCCAGTAGTATACCCCGGGAGGGCCCCGGGGAGCTGTTTTTT.